This TCR beta chain was found in a study of glioma-infiltrating T cells. Findings and caveats of the study: Gliomas, especially low-grade, showed above-expected tissue-blood divergence; non-neoplastic patients showed below.

TCR alpha and beta CDR3 regions were amplified from RNA using iRepertoire nested multiplex PCR. TCRdb re-called the multiplex PCR reads through MiXCR, storing one row per CDR3 protein. The table lists 150,000 to 200,000 distinct CDR3 sequences, around 42% of them singletons. There are many counts of this clonotype. Its antigen remains unknown. Trimming cost V 4 bases and J 3 bases, with 18 bases left between them. CDR3 length: 16 residues. Germline CDR1 and CDR2: SNHLY and FYNNEI. Sequencing input: glioma tissue, nonneoplastic brain tissue, or PBMCs (not recorded which). This clonotype originated in a human donor with low-grade glioma or glioblastoma, undergoing nonglioma brain surgery, or in good health (not recorded which). The chain recombines TRBV2 with TRBJ2-5; either TRBD1 or TRBD2 may fit D (5 bases each). CDR3 sequence (DNA): TGTGCCAGCAGTGTAAGCGGCGGACAAGCCGAAGAGACCCAGTACTTC. Translated: CASSVSGGQAEETQYF.